Listed here is a single T cell receptor (beta chain). The table came from immunoSEQ multiplex PCR; TCRdb's copy has only in-frame clones and leaves some out. Altogether about 140,000 clones are present, 85% to 95% being singletons, with the ten largest covering roughly 14%. This entry comes from a study of control samples from healthy donors and cancer patients. V lost 0 bases to trimming and J lost 6 bases, with 17 bases between them. Looked up from germline, CDR1 is LGHNA and CDR2 is YSLEER. The CDR3 is 17 amino acids. The specimen sequenced was blood. The rearrangement joins TRBV4-3 to TRBJ2-2; the D gene is possibly TRBD2 (6 bases). The origin of this receptor is a man between 40 and 49 years old in good health. This CDR3 reads CASSQDGAGSYAGELFF. The CDR3 DNA follows: TGCGCCAGCAGCCAAGATGGGGCGGGGTCTTATGCCGGGGAGCTGTTTTTT.